This T cell receptor (beta chain) was captured by sequencing in a study of T cell clones after liver transplantation. Germline-derived CDR1 and CDR2 are SGHNT and YENEEA. After removal of 5 bases from V and 2 bases from J, the junction contained 3 bases not matched to a gene. The CDR3 has 15 amino acids. Data came from immunoSEQ multiplex PCR; TCRdb stores just in-frame clones and leaves some out. The table has roughly 15,000 clones, approximately 77% seen once. Only a few counts were recorded for this clone. The same CDR3 arises from other DNA sequences in this sample as well. The origin of this receptor is a human patient who received a liver transplant. A share of the T cells may be of graft donor origin. The rearrangement links TRBV11-3 to TRBJ2-3; 11 bases align to TRBD2. The specimen was CD8+ T cells from blood, collected approximately 45 months after liver transplant. The CDR3 protein is CASSELAGATDTQYF. CDR3 in DNA: TGTGCCAGCAGCGAACTAGCGGGGGCCACAGATACGCAGTATTTT.